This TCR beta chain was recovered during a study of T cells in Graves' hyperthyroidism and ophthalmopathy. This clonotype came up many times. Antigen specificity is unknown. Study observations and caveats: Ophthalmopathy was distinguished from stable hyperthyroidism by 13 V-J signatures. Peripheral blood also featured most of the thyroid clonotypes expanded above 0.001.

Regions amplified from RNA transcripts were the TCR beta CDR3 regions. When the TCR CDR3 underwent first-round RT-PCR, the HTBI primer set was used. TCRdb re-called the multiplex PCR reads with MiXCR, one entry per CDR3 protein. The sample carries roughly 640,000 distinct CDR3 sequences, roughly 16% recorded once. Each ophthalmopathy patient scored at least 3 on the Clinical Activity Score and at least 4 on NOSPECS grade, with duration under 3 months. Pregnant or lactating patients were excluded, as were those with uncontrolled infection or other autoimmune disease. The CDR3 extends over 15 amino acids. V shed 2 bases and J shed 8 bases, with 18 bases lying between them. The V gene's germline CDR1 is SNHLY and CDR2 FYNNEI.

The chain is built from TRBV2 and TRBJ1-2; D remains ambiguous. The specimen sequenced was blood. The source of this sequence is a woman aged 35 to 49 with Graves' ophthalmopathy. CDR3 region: CASSEIEGHLWGYTF. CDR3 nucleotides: TGTGCCAGCAGTGAAATCGAGGGCCACCTTTGGGGCTACACCTTC. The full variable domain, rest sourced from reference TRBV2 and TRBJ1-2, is EPEVTQTPSHQVTQMGQEVILRCVPISNHLYFYWYRQILGQKVEFLVSFYNNEISEKSEIFDDQFSVERPDGSNFTLKIRSTKLEDSAMYFCASSEIEGHLWGYTFGSGTRLTVV.